The entry that follows covers one T cell receptor beta chain sequence. The target antigen is unknown. These data belong to a study of early T cells in non-severe SARS-CoV-2 infection. On the study more broadly: From unsorted whole blood, bulk RNA was sequenced, and the chains remained unpaired. Study observations and caveats: VDJdb matching skewed toward anti-spike CD8 responses, missing private and CD4 specificities.

The TCR library protocol attached unique molecular identifiers to the individual cDNA molecules. TCRdb reprocessed the 5' RACE reads with MiXCR, giving one entry per CDR3 protein. The table has 120,000 or so distinct CDR3 sequences, roughly 12% seen once; the top ten hold 3% to 4.5%. The CDR3 totals 14 residues. The germline gives CDR1 SGDLS, CDR2 YYNGEE. With V trimmed by 3 bases and J by 7 bases, 5 bases remained unmatched. This clonotype was obtained from an adult who was a healthcare worker with PCR-confirmed SARS-CoV-2 infection or an uninfected control (not recorded which). The starting material was whole blood, obtained at baseline. V and J are TRBV9 and TRBJ1-2; 11 bases agree with TRBD1. CDR3 DNA sequence: TGTGCCAGCAGCGGCGGACAGGGGGCCTTTGGCTACACCTTC. Protein sequence: CASSGGQGAFGYTF.